A single sample is the source of the 12 T cell receptor beta chains below, sequenced in a study of blood T cell repertoires in COVID-19. The data were produced by immunoSEQ multiplex PCR, yet TCRdb's version contains in-frame clones alone and is incomplete. The top ten hold 4% to 5% of the sample, which has roughly 230,000 clones, about 91% seen once. The specimen sequenced was peripheral blood. The receptors stem from a woman aged 40 to 50 who had recovered from COVID-19.

The V call is TRBV25-1, the J call TRBJ2-7, with D maybe TRBD1 (5 bases). V was clipped by 1 base and J by 3 bases, with 10 bases between them. The germline CDR1 and CDR2 sequences are MGHDK and SYGVNS. There are 14 residues in the CDR3. This chain's CDR3 is CASSESGQDYEQYV. The CDR3 nucleotides read TGTGCCAGCAGTGAATCTGGACAAGACTACGAGCAGTACGTC.

This clone is a singleton in its sample. This chain links TRBV2 with TRBJ1-2; weak D call: TRBD1 (6 bases). The V gene's germline CDR1 is SNHLY and CDR2 FYNNEI. This CDR3 comprises 13 residues. The ends were cut back, 5 bases at V and 5 bases at J, with 12 bases in the middle. Here the CDR3 reads CASSPGQWYGYTF. For the CDR3, the DNA is TGTGCCAGCAGTCCCGGACAGTGGTATGGCTACACCTTC.

J is TRBJ2-7 and V is TRBV25-1; no clear D. The CDR3 has 14 amino acids. V was cut by 3 bases and J by 0 bases, with 9 bases left in between. CDR1 and CDR2 (germline): MGHDK, SYGVNS. In DNA, the CDR3 is TGTGCCAGCAGTGACAGACGGAGCTCCTACGAGCAGTACGTC. Protein sequence: CASSDRRSSYEQYV.

This chain joins TRBV27 and TRBJ1-3; the match to TRBD1 covers 7 bases. The CDR3 runs to 15 residues. Germline trimming cut 6 bases from V and 4 bases from J; bases unmatched to any gene: 9. Looked up from germline, CDR1 is MNHEY and CDR2 is SMNVEV (reference sequence). CDR3 DNA sequence: TGTGCCAGCAGAGGTGCCGGGACAGCAGGAAACACCATATATTTT. Protein product: CASRGAGTAGNTIYF.

The genes are TRBV29-1 and TRBJ1-5, with TRBD1 matching 9 bases. The CDR3 runs 14 residues. Germline CDR1 and CDR2: SQVTM and ANQGSEA. With V trimmed by 6 bases and J by 4 bases, 7 bases remained unmatched. The CDR3 DNA sequence: TGCAGCGTCCGGGGACAGGGACGAAATCAGCCCCAGCATTTT. Translating it yields CSVRGQGRNQPQHF.

The J gene is TRBJ2-5, the V gene TRBV11-2; 8 nucleotides align to TRBD1. Germline V lookup: CDR1 SGHAT, CDR2 FQNNGV. V lost 5 bases to trimming and J lost 6 bases; unmatched junction nucleotides: 14. The length of the CDR3 is 16 residues. CDR3 bases: TGTGCCAGCAGCCTCAAGGAGGACAGGGACGAAAAGACCCAGTACTTC. Protein product: CASSLKEDRDEKTQYF.

This clone was seen a single time. V and J are TRBV12-5 and TRBJ1-1; possible D gene TRBD1, 6 bases. Germline V gives CDR1 LGHNT, CDR2 FRNRAP. The CDR3 covers 15 residues. Trimming stripped 3 bases from V and 1 base from J, with 12 bases between. As DNA, the CDR3 is TGTGCTAGTGGTTTCCCGGACAGTAGGAACACTGAAGCTTTCTTT. Protein product: CASGFPDSRNTEAFF. Together with reference TRBV12-5 and TRBJ1-1, the CDR3 gives the full variable domain: DARVTQTPRHKVTEMGQEVTMRCQPILGHNTVFWYRQTMMQGLELLAYFRNRAPLDDSGMPKDRFSAEMPDATLATLKIQPSEPRDSAVYFCASGFPDSRNTEAFFGQGTRLTVV.

The chain couples TRBV21-1 to TRBJ2-3; the D call in the table, TRBD2, was not verified against the DNA. TRBV21-1 corresponds to a pseudogene. CDR3 length: 19 amino acids. The CDR3 DNA sequence: TGTGCCAGCAGCAGATCGAGCGGGGGCGGGTCTAGGGGCACAGATACGCAGTATTTT. It translates to CASSRSSGGGSRGTDTQYF.

The rearrangement uses TRBV14 and TRBJ2-5, with TRBD2 matching over 7 bases. The CDR3 is 17 amino acids. Germline assignment: CDR1 SGHDN and CDR2 FVKESK. V was clipped by 0 bases and J by 5 bases; unmatched bases: 12. The CDR3 loop is CASSQDRGLPLAETQYF. CDR3 bases: TGTGCCAGCAGCCAAGATCGGGGACTACCCCTTGCGGAGACCCAGTACTTC.

This chain uses TRBV2 with TRBJ1-1, with TRBD1 matching 9 bases. CDR1 is SNHLY and CDR2 is FYNNEI in the germline V gene. This CDR3 is built from 15 residues. With 7 bases clipped from V and 4 bases from J, the junction kept 10 bases outside the gene matches. The DNA for the CDR3 is TGTGCCAGCACTCAGGACAGGGGAGGTCCCACTGAAGCTTTCTTT. It specifies CASTQDRGGPTEAFF.

The chain carries TRBV3-1 (or the pseudogene TRBV3-2) and TRBJ2-2, with D possibly TRBD1 on 5 matching bases. V was shortened by 4 bases and J by 0 bases, with 9 bases between the two germline ends. The CDR3 loop spans 15 amino acids. The germline V gene encodes CDR1 LGHDT and CDR2 YNNKEL (reference sequence). The CDR3 region is CASSPPGSNTGELFF. The CDR3 DNA reads TGTGCCAGCAGCCCCCCAGGGTCGAACACCGGGGAGCTGTTTTTT.

The V and J genes are TRBV2 and TRBJ2-3; 11 bases align to TRBD1. Germline CDR1 reads SNHLY; CDR2 reads FYNNEI. After removal of 4 bases from V and 5 bases from J, the junction contained 5 bases not matched to a gene. The CDR3 consists of 15 residues. The DNA of the CDR3 is TGTGCCAGCAGTGGGCAGGGACAGGGGGTAGATACGCAGTATTTT. It translates to CASSGQGQGVDTQYF.